The clone carrying this TCR beta chain has more than one count but fewer than ten. The data are from a study of cytomegalovirus exposure and HLA in healthy donors. The junction had 7 bases not matched to a gene; V was cut back by 5 bases and J by 4 bases. Germline assignment: CDR1 MNHNY and CDR2 SVGAGI (reference sequence). This CDR3 is 15 amino acids long. Amplification used 60 Vbeta primers and 13 Jbeta primers. Study processing details: The authors later counted roughly 77 million unique TCR beta chains, 9 million to 12 million of them shared. Libraries were prepared by immunoSEQ multiplex PCR; TCRdb keeps only in-frame clonotypes and omits some of them. V, J and clone size are those of that table, while D and trimming were read from the DNA. The sample includes tens of thousands of clones, 55% to 70% of them seen just once. Donors had nominal health at sampling but likely had unrecorded immune exposures.

Sequenced material: PBMCs. The sequence came from a woman between 45 and 65 years old in good health and CMV-seropositive. The chain is built from TRBV6-6 and TRBJ2-2; 7 positions match TRBD1. The CDR3 protein is CASSTTGSFTGELFF. CDR3 bases: TGTGCCAGCAGTACGACAGGGTCATTCACCGGGGAGCTGTTTTTT.